This T cell receptor (beta chain) was recovered during a study of T-cell reconstitution after alpha-beta-depleted transplantation in children. Study-level points and caveats: Elevated TCRbeta diversity at day 60 was traced, in some patients, to surviving recipient T cells and thymic progenitors. Reported findings indicate that, about two months after transplant, alpha-beta T cells came from several hundred expanded clones, which were derived from non-depleted graft cells.

A library of TCRbeta sequences, prepared with unique molecular identifiers, was generated. A single record per CDR3 protein comes from TCRdb applying MiXCR to the PCR reads. The profile shows about 470,000 distinct CDR3 sequences, 43% of them singletons. Remarks on this clonotype: The antigen remains undetermined.

The CDR3 contains 17 residues. Germline V CDR1 and CDR2: LGHNA, YSLEER. V gave up 0 bases and J gave up 3 bases; unmatched junction bases: 8. Sequences were derived from PBMCs, sampled before TCRalphabeta/CD19-depleted stem cell transplant. The chain employs TRBV4-3 and TRBJ2-1; 7 nucleotides match TRBD2. The receptor was derived from a girl aged 2-9 years with aplastic anemia, due to receive a stem cell transplant. In DNA form, the CDR3 reads TGCGCCAGCAGCCAAGATCGGCTAGCGGCCTTCTACAATGAGCAGTTCTTC. Residues: CASSQDRLAAFYNEQFF.